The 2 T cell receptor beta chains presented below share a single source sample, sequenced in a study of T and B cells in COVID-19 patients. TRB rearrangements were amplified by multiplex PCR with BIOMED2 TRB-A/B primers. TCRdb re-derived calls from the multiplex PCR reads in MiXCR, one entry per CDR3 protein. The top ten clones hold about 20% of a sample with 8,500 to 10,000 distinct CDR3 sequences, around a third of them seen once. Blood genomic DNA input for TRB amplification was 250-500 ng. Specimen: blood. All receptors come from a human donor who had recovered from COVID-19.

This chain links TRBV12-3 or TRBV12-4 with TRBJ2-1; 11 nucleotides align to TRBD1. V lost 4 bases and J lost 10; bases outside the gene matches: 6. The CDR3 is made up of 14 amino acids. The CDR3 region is CASSSRDRGAEQFF. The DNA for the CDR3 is TGTGCCAGCAGTTCCCGGGACAGGGGGGCCGAGCAGTTCTTC.

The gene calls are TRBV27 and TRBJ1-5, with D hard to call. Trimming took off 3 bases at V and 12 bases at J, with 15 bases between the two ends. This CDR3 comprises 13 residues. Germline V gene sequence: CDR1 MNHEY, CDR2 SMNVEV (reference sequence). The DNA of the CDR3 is TGTGCCAGCAGTTTCCCCAGAGGGCCAGTCCAGCATTTT. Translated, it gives CASSFPRGPVQHF.